This T cell receptor beta chain was recovered during a study of CD4 T cells in relation to SARS-CoV-2 and coronaviruses. Study at large: Negative control cultures got HIV-1 Nef peptides or no peptide.

Trimming removed 2 bases from V and 1 base from J, with 5 bases in between. CDR1 is SGHTA and CDR2 is FQGTGA in the germline V gene. The CDR3 has 14 amino acids. Before the COVID-19 pandemic, during about 2010-2018, CD4+ T cells were taken from unexposed donors. Isolation of CD4+ T cells took place after about 10 days in culture. As cell numbers allowed, unexposed-donor CD4+ T cells faced SARS-CoV-2 S/N and four cold-coronavirus spikes. To note about this clone: Its antigen is unknown.

The data were produced by immunoSEQ multiplex PCR, yet TCRdb's version contains in-frame clones alone and is incomplete. This sample has about 24,000 clones; 70% to 75% occur once, and the top ten carry 15% to 20%. The receptor's source is a human donor in good health. J is TRBJ2-2 and V is TRBV7-3, with D hard to call. The sequenced sample consisted of CD4+ T cells from PBMCs, cultured in vitro. DNA for the CDR3: TGTGCCAGCAGCTTATTCGGGAACACCGGGGAGCTGTTTTTT. Translating gives CASSLFGNTGELFF.